The present T cell receptor beta chain was sequenced within a study of cytomegalovirus exposure and HLA in healthy donors. CDR3 length equals 15 residues. Germline CDR1 reads MNHEY; CDR2 reads SMNVEV (reference sequence). Comment on this clone: Its antigen is not known.

Points from the study as a whole: Common viral pathogens were later found to be apparently linked to several of the most significant clusters. The study labeled 180 or so TCR beta chains cytomegalovirus-associated. Reports state that TCR beta sequences accurately predicted most subjects' HLA-A and HLA-B alleles.

PCR employed 60 Vbeta and 13 Jbeta primers. The table came from immunoSEQ multiplex PCR; TCRdb's copy has only in-frame clones and leaves some out. The data show roughly 160,000 clones, around 77% seen once. The origin of this receptor is a woman in her 30s in good health and CMV-seronegative. The chain recombines TRBV27 with TRBJ2-5; 8 bases map to TRBD2. The J call may be in error: the DNA end matches TRBJ2-7 better. The sequenced material came from PBMCs. This CDR3 is CASSAAGTSFYEQYF. In nucleotides, the CDR3 is TGTGCCAGCAGTGCCGCCGGGACTAGTTTCTACGAGCAGTACTTC.